Each of the 17 T cell receptor beta chains below was sequenced from the same sample in a study of response to subunit inactivated influenza vaccine. TCRdb analysed the RT-PCR reads with MiXCR anew, one entry per CDR3 protein. The sample includes about 520,000 distinct CDR3 sequences, around 7.9% seen only once; the top ten take less than 15%. The sequencing used PBMCs from blood, collected about 24 months after vaccination. These TCRs come from a man in his fifties or sixties who received an inactivated influenza vaccine.

This clonotype was observed a few times. The rearrangement uses TRBV5-1 and TRBJ1-2; 8 bases fit TRBD1. Unmatched junction bases numbered 5, after V lost 0 bases and J lost 4 bases. From germline, CDR1 is SGHRS and CDR2 YFSETQ. CDR3 length: 15 residues. CDR3 DNA sequence: TGCGCCAGCAGCTTGGGTTCAGGGGGCGCCTATGGCTACACCTTC. Protein product: CASSLGSGGAYGYTF.

This clonotype was recorded at least ten times. V is TRBV12-3 or TRBV12-4 and J is TRBJ2-1, with 9 bases identical to TRBD1. CDR3 length: 14 amino acids. The trim removed 7 bases at V and 4 bases at J, leaving 5 bases unmatched. CDR3 residues: CASTSGTGYNEQFF. The CDR3 DNA reads TGTGCCAGCACCAGCGGGACAGGGTACAATGAGCAGTTCTTC.

This clonotype showed up many times. The chain employs TRBV5-1 and TRBJ2-1; 7 nucleotides match TRBD2. The J segment lost 5 bases and the V segment lost 0 bases, leaving 20 bases of the junction unmatched. CDR3 length: 20 amino acids. The germline V gene has CDR1 SGHRS and CDR2 YFSETQ. The CDR3 protein is CASSLAEGSLSGTAHNEQFF. DNA for the CDR3: TGCGCCAGCAGCTTGGCCGAGGGCTCCTTAAGCGGGACCGCACACAATGAGCAGTTCTTC.

This clonotype has a count of ten or more. V is TRBV4-3 and J is TRBJ2-1, with 8 bases identical to TRBD2. Trimming at V came to 0 bases and at J to 4 bases, leaving 5 bases not matched to a gene. CDR3 length: 16 amino acids. The germline CDR1 and CDR2 sequences are LGHNA and YSLEER. CDR3 region: CASSQDAGGAYNEQFF. The DNA for the CDR3 is TGCGCCAGCAGCCAAGATGCCGGGGGGGCTTACAATGAGCAGTTCTTC.

The J gene is TRBJ2-7, the V gene TRBV12-3 or TRBV12-4; D gene unclear. Trimming pared 4 bases from V and 1 base from J, leaving 8 bases between. The CDR3 contains 13 residues. For the CDR3, the DNA is TGTGCCAGCAGTTCCGTGGGGTCCTACGAGCAGTACTTC. This gives the protein CASSSVGSYEQYF.

The chain couples TRBV20-1 to TRBJ1-2, with D hard to call. CDR1 is DFQATT and CDR2 is SNEGSKA in the germline V gene (reference sequence). Trimming stripped 1 base from V and 4 bases from J, with 10 bases between. This CDR3 comprises 13 residues. The CDR3 bases are TGCAGTGCTAGAGTGGACGGGAGCTATGGCTACACCTTC. This encodes CSARVDGSYGYTF.

This clonotype was found a few times. The gene calls are TRBV7-7 and TRBJ2-1; 9 bases fit TRBD2. V dropped 4 bases and J dropped 6; count of bases not matched to a gene: 7. This CDR3 comprises 15 residues. The germline gives CDR1 SSHAT, CDR2 FNYEAQ (reference sequence). The CDR3 region is CASSSGTSPFNEQFF. In DNA form, the CDR3 reads TGTGCCAGCAGCTCCGGGACTAGCCCGTTCAATGAGCAGTTCTTC.

The sample holds many counts of this clonotype. The gene calls are TRBV5-1 and TRBJ1-1; possibly TRBD1 for D (5 bases). V lost 3 bases to trimming and J lost 3 bases, with 21 bases between them. The CDR3 has 17 amino acids. Per germline, CDR1 SGHRS and CDR2 YFSETQ. The CDR3 is CASSSRGTSFRYTEAFF. CDR3 DNA sequence: TGCGCCAGCAGCTCCCGGGGGACGTCTTTTCGGTACACTGAAGCTTTCTTT.

The chain has TRBV6-5 and TRBJ2-5; TRBD1 agrees at 8 bases. V lost 2 bases and J lost 5; bases outside the gene matches: 13. From germline, CDR1 is MNHEY and CDR2 SVGAGI. The CDR3 sequence is 17 residues long. The CDR3, as DNA: TGTGCCAGCAGTTACGCCCGTCGGACAGGGACGTTGGAGACCCAGTACTTC. This sequence encodes CASSYARRTGTLETQYF.

This clonotype was seen a handful of times. This sequence joins TRBV5-1 and TRBJ2-7, with no clear D. The CDR3 has 13 residues. The germline CDR1 and CDR2 sequences are SGHRS and YFSETQ. The V end lost 1 base, the J end lost 2 bases, and 7 bases lay between the germline ends. For the CDR3, the DNA is TGCGCCAGCAGCTTGATGGTCACCTACGAGCAGTACTTC. Its protein product is CASSLMVTYEQYF.

This clonotype came up a few times. The chain couples TRBV5-1 to TRBJ2-3; D possibly uses TRBD1 or TRBD2 (6 bases each). The CDR3 length is 15 residues. Germline CDR1 reads SGHRS; CDR2 reads YFSETQ. V was cut by 1 base and J by 3 bases, with 12 bases left in between. The CDR3 here is CASSLQTGTTDTQYF. The CDR3, as DNA: TGCGCCAGCAGCTTGCAAACAGGGACTACAGATACGCAGTATTTT.

This clonotype has only a few counts. The chain combines TRBV7-9 with TRBJ1-2, with D uncertain. Trimming took off 5 bases at V and 9 bases at J, with 7 bases between the two ends. CDR3 length: 10 residues. Germline V gene lookup returns CDR1 SEHNR and CDR2 FQNEAQ (reference sequence). CDR3 nucleotide sequence: TGTGCCAGCAGCCCCGGCAGCTACACCTTC. It translates to CASSPGSYTF.

This clonotype was observed many times. The chain carries TRBV7-3 and TRBJ2-7; 8 nucleotides match TRBD1. The CDR3 has 14 residues. Germline-derived CDR1 and CDR2 are SGHTA and FQGTGA. V shed 3 bases, J shed 3 bases, and the junction held 4 bases outside the gene matches. The CDR3 reads CASSFSGQGYEQYF. DNA of the CDR3: TGTGCCAGCAGCTTCTCCGGACAGGGCTACGAGCAGTACTTC.

This clonotype has only a few counts. CDR3 nucleotides: TGTGCCAGCAGTTACATTGGATACACAGATACGCAGTATTTT. This encodes CASSYIGYTDTQYF. The rearrangement uses TRBV6-5 and TRBJ2-3; the D is unclear. This CDR3 comprises 14 residues. The V end was cut by 2 bases, the J end by 2 bases, with 8 bases between. The germline CDR1 and CDR2 sequences are MNHEY and SVGAGI.

There are a few counts of this clonotype. The chain uses TRBV7-9 and TRBJ1-2; D uncertain. This CDR3 has 12 amino acids. Germline V gene sequence: CDR1 SEHNR, CDR2 FQNEAQ (reference sequence). V was cut by 2 bases and J by 0 bases, with 1 base left in between. Here the CDR3 DNA reads TGTGCCAGCAGCTTACCTAACTATGGCTACACCTTC. It codes for CASSLPNYGYTF.

DNA of the CDR3: TGCGCCAGCAGCTTGTCCGGAAAACCCTACGAGCAGTACTTC. Its translation: CASSLSGKPYEQYF. This rearrangement joins TRBV5-1 to TRBJ2-7, with D unresolved. The V gene lost 1 base and the J gene lost 2 bases, with 10 bases spanning the gap. The CDR3 extends over 14 amino acids. Germline assignment: CDR1 SGHRS and CDR2 YFSETQ. The full variable domain, its missing parts supplied by reference TRBV5-1 and TRBJ2-7, is KAGVTQTPRYLIKTRGQQVTLSCSPISGHRSVSWYQQTPGQGLQFLFEYFSETQRNKGNFPGRFSGRQFSNSRSEMNVSTLELGDSALYLCASSLSGKPYEQYFGPGTRLTVT.

This clonotype occurred a few times. The chain uses TRBV20-1 and TRBJ1-5; TRBD1 is a possible D gene (5 bases). CDR3 length equals 11 residues. Trimming stripped 5 bases from V and 4 bases from J, with 6 bases between. The germline V gene has CDR1 DFQATT and CDR2 SNEGSKA (reference sequence). CDR3 residues: CSARGNQPQHF. The CDR3 nucleotides read TGCAGTGCTCGGGGGAATCAGCCCCAGCATTTT.